The 32 T cell receptor beta chains below all came from one sample that was sequenced in a study of T cells in Graves' hyperthyroidism and ophthalmopathy. Regions amplified from RNA transcripts were the TCR beta CDR3 regions. TCR CDR3 underwent first-round RT-PCR with the HTBI primer set. TCRdb recomputed calls from the multiplex PCR reads with MiXCR, one row per CDR3 protein. Of about 290,000 distinct CDR3 sequences listed, roughly 13% are singletons. Material: blood. The origin of the receptors is a woman aged 40 to 55 with Graves' hyperthyroidism.

Turning to this clonotype: One end of the junction varies from germline; a read error may be responsible. The genes are TRBV3-1 and TRBJ1-1; 7 bases align to TRBD1. CDR3 length equals 13 residues. CDR1 is LGHDT, CDR2 YNNKEL, per germline (reference sequence). CDR3 region: CTSSLRGNTEAFF. CDR3 nucleotides: TGTACCAGCAGCCTCAGGGGGAACACTGAGGCTTTCTTT. Complete variable domain (other parts from reference TRBV3-1 and TRBJ1-1): DTAVSQTPKYLVTQMGNDKSIKCEQNLGHDTMYWYKQDSKKFLKIMFSYNNKELIINETVPNRFSPKSPDKAHLNLHINSLELGDSAVYFCTSSLRGNTEAFFGQGTRLTVV.

This clonotype was counted at least ten times. This chain connects TRBV20-1 to TRBJ1-6; a weak D match, TRBD1 (6 bases). This CDR3 is built from 14 residues. Trimming cost V 3 bases and J 8 bases, with 14 bases left between them. Germline V gene lookup returns CDR1 DFQATT and CDR2 SNEGSKA (reference sequence). CDR3 DNA: TGCAGTGCTAGGTGGGGGCGTAGTTATTCACCCCTCCACTTT. Its protein is CSARWGRSYSPLHF.

This clonotype was counted only a few times. V and J are TRBV27 and TRBJ2-2; D is uncertain. Deletions cut 0 bases from V and 0 bases from J, with 8 bases between. CDR1 is MNHEY, CDR2 SMNVEV, per germline (reference sequence). The CDR3 has 16 residues. The CDR3 region has the DNA TGTGCCAGCAGTTTATCTGAACCCTCGAACACCGGGGAGCTGTTTTTT. Translation: CASSLSEPSNTGELFF.

CDR3 sequence reads: CASSHREGASPLHF. The CDR3 DNA follows: TGTGCCAGCAGCCACCGTGAAGGGGCGTCACCCCTCCACTTT. The rearrangement uses TRBV3-1 and TRBJ1-6, with TRBD1 as a possible D gene (5 bases). Trimming left V 3 bases short and J 10 bases short, with 13 bases between. This CDR3 has 14 residues. Per germline, CDR1 LGHDT and CDR2 YNNKEL (reference sequence).

J is TRBJ1-2 and V is TRBV7-9; a possible D gene is TRBD1 (6 bases). Trimming took 6 bases from V and 8 from J, leaving 13 bases between them. Germline V CDR1 and CDR2: SEHNR, FQNEAQ (reference sequence). This CDR3 comprises 12 residues. CDR3 residues: CASRQGDGGYTF. CDR3 nucleotide sequence: TGTGCCAGCAGACAGGGAGATGGAGGCTACACCTTC.

This clonotype showed up many times. The chain links TRBV7-8 to TRBJ1-6; D possibly corresponds to TRBD1 (5 bases). This CDR3 has 16 residues. V was pared by 4 bases and J by 5 bases, with 15 bases between. Germline-derived CDR1 and CDR2 are SGHVS and FQNEAQ. Here the CDR3 DNA reads TGTGCCAGCAGCTCTAACCGGGACTGGCATAATTCACCCCTCCACTTT. It translates to CASSSNRDWHNSPLHF.

This clonotype was seen many times. The chain is built from TRBV12-3 or TRBV12-4 and TRBJ1-5; D unresolved. The CDR3 runs 13 residues. V lost 0 bases and J lost 5, with 5 bases in between. The CDR3: CASSLAEHQPQHF. The CDR3 DNA reads as TGTGCCAGCAGTTTAGCGGAACATCAGCCCCAGCATTTT.

V gene TRBV19 combines with J gene TRBJ1-1; perhaps TRBD1 as D (5 bases). CDR3 length: 15 amino acids. V shed 8 bases and J shed 4 bases, with 20 bases lying between them. Germline V gene data show CDR1 as LNHDA and CDR2 as SQIVND (reference sequence). The CDR3 DNA sequence: TGTGCCAGTTCCTGGAAGCTAAGGGGTGGCACTGAAGCTTTCTTT. Translated: CASSWKLRGGTEAFF.

The chain is built from TRBV6-1 and TRBJ2-2, with TRBD1 matching over 7 bases. V was pared by 7 bases and J by 6 bases, with 2 bases of the junction left unmatched. This CDR3 spans 12 amino acids. Looked up from germline, CDR1 is MNHNS and CDR2 is SASEGT. As DNA, the CDR3 is TGTGCCAGCACCACAGGGGCCGGGGAGCTGTTTTTT. This encodes CASTTGAGELFF.

Turning to this clonotype: The junction shows a germline mismatch at one end, possibly a read error. The V call is TRBV3-1, the J call TRBJ2-1, with TRBD2 identical over 8 bases. This CDR3 has 15 amino acids. Germline CDR1 and CDR2: LGHDT and YNNKEL (reference sequence). The CDR3 reads CASRQAGVAYNEQFF. CDR3 DNA: TGTGCCAGCAGACAAGCGGGAGTGGCCTACAATGAGCAGTTCTTC.

The chain uses TRBV18 and TRBJ2-1, with D perhaps matching TRBD1 (6 bases). Germline assignment: CDR1 KGHSH and CDR2 LQKENI. The CDR3 extends over 15 amino acids. The germline V and J ends were trimmed by 0 bases and 6 bases, with 12 bases remaining between them. CDR3 sequence (DNA): TGTGCCAGCTCACCACCGGGCAGGGGTGCCAATGAGCAGTTCTTC. Translation: CASSPPGRGANEQFF.

This clonotype was recorded many times. The rearrangement uses TRBV7-9 and TRBJ1-4; D unresolved. This CDR3 has 13 amino acids. Trimming removed 4 bases from V and 7 bases from J, with 10 bases in between. Germline CDR1 and CDR2: SEHNR and FQNEAQ (reference sequence). The CDR3 DNA reads as TGTGCCAGCAGCTCATACGGAGCTGAAAAACTGTTTTTT. It translates to CASSSYGAEKLFF.

This clonotype was counted only a few times. The chain joins TRBV19 to TRBJ1-2; 7 bases are shared with TRBD1. Unmatched junction bases numbered 12, after V lost 6 bases and J lost 8 bases. This CDR3 region has 14 residues. Germline values: CDR1 LNHDA, CDR2 SQIVND (reference sequence). CDR3 in DNA: TGTGCCAGTAGGGGCAGGGGGAGCTTCCAGGGCTACACCTTC. Translated, it gives CASRGRGSFQGYTF.

This clonotype was found many times. The chain recombines TRBV5-6 with TRBJ1-2; TRBD1 aligns across 8 bases. CDR3 length equals 14 residues. Germline V CDR1 and CDR2: SGHDT, YYEEEE. J gave up 4 bases and V 5 bases, and 7 bases lay outside the gene matches. CDR3 coding DNA: TGTGCCAGCAGTTTCTGGGACAGGCCCTATGGCTACACCTTC. It yields the protein CASSFWDRPYGYTF.

This clonotype occurred many times. The V gene is TRBV28, the J gene TRBJ1-2; D might be TRBD1 (5 bases). CDR3 length: 11 residues. Germline CDR1 is MDHEN and CDR2 is SYDVKM. Trimming took 8 bases from V and 5 from J, leaving 9 bases between them. CDR3 region: CASLGTYGYTF. For the CDR3, the DNA is TGTGCCAGCCTCGGGACTTATGGCTACACCTTC.

This clonotype was detected ten times or more. CDR3 nucleotides: TGCAGTGCTAGAGCATCGGGCAGGGAGGCGACTGAAGCTTTCTTT. Translated, it gives CSARASGREATEAFF. The chain combines TRBV20-1 with TRBJ1-1; maybe TRBD1 (5 bases). The CDR3 runs to 15 residues. V was shortened by 1 base and J by 5 bases, with 17 bases between the two germline ends. Germline V gene lookup returns CDR1 DFQATT and CDR2 SNEGSKA (reference sequence).

This clonotype was seen repeatedly, ten times or more. The chain uses TRBV28 and TRBJ2-1; perhaps D is TRBD1 or TRBD2 (6 bases each). The CDR3 has 14 amino acids. Germline assignment: CDR1 MDHEN and CDR2 SYDVKM. V was pared by 7 bases and J by 5 bases, with 15 bases between. The CDR3 bases are TGTGCCAGCACCCCGGTGGGGGGCGACAATGAGCAGTTCTTC. This sequence encodes CASTPVGGDNEQFF. Together with reference TRBV28 and TRBJ2-1, the CDR3 gives the full variable domain: DVKVTQSSRYLVKRTGEKVFLECVQDMDHENMFWYRQDPGLGLRLIYFSYDVKMKEKGDIPEGYSVSREKKERFSLILESASTNQTSMYLCASTPVGGDNEQFFGPGTRLTVL.

Only a few counts were recorded for this clonotype. V and J are TRBV20-1 and TRBJ1-2; D unresolved. Looked up from germline, CDR1 is DFQATT and CDR2 is SNEGSKA (reference sequence). This CDR3 region has 15 residues. Trimming cost V 1 base and J 5 bases, with 17 bases left between them. CDR3 in amino acids: CSARGAAKTPYGYTF. As DNA, the CDR3 is TGCAGTGCTAGAGGGGCTGCAAAAACTCCTTATGGCTACACCTTC.

In this sample, this clonotype turned up many times. The chain uses TRBV6-1 and TRBJ1-6; no clear D. From germline, CDR1 is MNHNS and CDR2 SASEGT. This CDR3 has 13 amino acids. V was cut by 3 bases and J by 7 bases, with 7 bases left in between. This CDR3 reads CASSDRRNSPLHF. The CDR3 DNA is TGTGCCAGCAGTGATAGGAGGAATTCACCCCTCCACTTT.

This clonotype was observed many times. CDR3 protein: CASSFRPGHQGFGETQYF. Here the CDR3 DNA reads TGTGCCAGCAGCTTTCGTCCGGGCCATCAAGGGTTTGGAGAGACCCAGTACTTC. The genes are TRBV11-2 and TRBJ2-5; D not certain. This CDR3 contains 18 residues. CDR1 is SGHAT, CDR2 FQNNGV, per germline. With 3 bases removed from V and 4 bases from J, the gap between germline ends came to 24 bases.

This clonotype was found many times. The rearrangement uses TRBV24-1 and TRBJ1-2, with 12 bases lining up with TRBD1. Germline values: CDR1 KGHDR, CDR2 SFDVKD. After removal of 4 bases from V and 3 bases from J, the junction contained 5 bases not matched to a gene. The CDR3 extends over 16 amino acids. The CDR3 DNA follows: TGTGCCACCAGTGACACCGGGACAGGGGGCGACTATGGCTACACCTTC. It yields the protein CATSDTGTGGDYGYTF.

There are many counts of this clonotype. The chain uses TRBV2 and TRBJ2-1, with unresolved D. Trimming shortened V by 1 base and J by 14 bases, and 15 bases separated the two germline ends. The CDR3 is made up of 13 amino acids. Germline V lookup: CDR1 SNHLY, CDR2 FYNNEI. CDR3 DNA: TGTGCCAGCAGTGAAGGTGTATCGCATCGAAAGTTCTTC. Protein product: CASSEGVSHRKFF.

There are many counts of this clonotype. The chain has TRBV27 and TRBJ2-7; 10 bases align to TRBD1. CDR1 and CDR2 from the germline V gene are MNHEY and SMNVEV (reference sequence). The CDR3 has 21 residues. V was pared by 4 bases and J by 1 base, with 22 bases of the junction left unmatched. The CDR3 region is CASSSGTGAGRESLFSYEQYF. The CDR3 DNA follows: TGTGCCAGCAGTTCCGGGACAGGGGCAGGGCGGGAGTCCCTATTTTCCTACGAGCAGTACTTC.

V is TRBV7-3 and J is TRBJ1-2; D is ambiguous. Germline V gives CDR1 SGHTA, CDR2 FQGTGA. The CDR3 spans 14 residues. The V and J ends lost 5 bases and 4 bases respectively, with 14 bases between them. CDR3 DNA: TGTGCCAGCAGCCCTGGACGGGTGACCTATGGCTACACCTTC. Its protein is CASSPGRVTYGYTF.

This clonotype was picked up many times. The rearrangement joins TRBV12-3 or TRBV12-4 to TRBJ2-7, with 7 positions matching TRBD1. This CDR3 has 14 residues. V trimming: 3 bases; J trimming: 3 bases; junction bases outside the gene matches: 5. CDR3 residues: CASSFGTAIYEQYF. Written as DNA, the CDR3 is TGTGCCAGCAGTTTCGGGACAGCCATCTACGAGCAGTACTTC.

This clonotype was seen many times. The chain has TRBV6-5 and TRBJ2-3; 9 bases match TRBD2. Germline V lookup: CDR1 MNHEY, CDR2 SVGAGI. V trimming: 3 bases; J trimming: 1 base; junction bases outside the gene matches: 2. This CDR3 contains 15 residues. The CDR3 DNA sequence: TGTGCCAGCAGTTATCGACTAGCGGGCACAGATACGCAGTATTTT. The encoded protein is CASSYRLAGTDTQYF.

This clonotype was seen repeatedly, ten times or more. V gene TRBV7-2 combines with J gene TRBJ2-1, with 10 nucleotides matching TRBD2. The germline gives CDR1 SGHTA, CDR2 FQGNSA. V gave up 5 bases and J gave up 14 bases; unmatched junction bases: 15. The CDR3 sequence is 15 residues long. The CDR3 protein is CASSRVSGRAEIKFF. DNA of the CDR3: TGTGCCAGCAGCCGAGTAAGCGGGAGGGCCGAAATTAAGTTCTTC.

A note on this clonotype: One base away lies a much larger clone, so this may be a sequencing read error. J is TRBJ2-1 and V is TRBV6-6; 7 bases align to TRBD2. CDR1 MNHNY and CDR2 SVGAGI come from the germline V gene (reference sequence). The CDR3 sequence is 14 residues long. CDR3 in amino acids: CDSSYSGRGNEQFF. In DNA form, the CDR3 reads TGTGACAGCAGTTACTCCGGGCGGGGGAATGAGCAGTTCTTC.

In its sample, this clonotype was seen many times. The rearrangement joins TRBV15 to TRBJ2-1; D is ambiguous. The germline gives CDR1 LNHNV, CDR2 YYDKDF (reference sequence). The V and J ends lost 1 base and 6 bases respectively, with 19 bases between them. The CDR3 sequence is 17 residues long. Here the CDR3 reads CATSRVEYDLGSNEQFF. CDR3 sequence (DNA): TGTGCCACCAGCAGAGTTGAATACGATCTCGGCTCCAATGAGCAGTTCTTC.

This clonotype was picked up many times. The genes are TRBV7-9 and TRBJ2-7, with D maybe TRBD2 (6 bases). This CDR3 has 12 residues. V was clipped by 6 bases and J by 4 bases, with 10 bases between them. Per germline, CDR1 SEHNR and CDR2 FQNEAQ (reference sequence). The CDR3 region is CASSLRGYEQYF. The CDR3 coding sequence is TGTGCCAGCAGTTTACGGGGGTACGAGCAGTACTTC.

The chain joins TRBV20-1 to TRBJ1-3; no clear D. The V end lost 7 bases, the J end lost 0 bases, and 7 bases lay between the germline ends. Germline CDR1 DFQATT, CDR2 SNEGSKA (reference sequence). CDR3 length equals 12 residues. The CDR3 sequence: CSVEGSGNTIYF. In nucleotides, the CDR3 is TGCAGTGTCGAGGGCTCTGGAAACACCATATATTTT.

The rearrangement uses TRBV29-1 and TRBJ2-7, with D hard to call. CDR1 and CDR2 from the germline V gene are SQVTM and ANQGSEA. V lost 5 bases and J 2 bases, leaving 13 bases between the germline ends. The CDR3 length is 13 residues. The CDR3 nucleotides are TGCAGCGTTATCCGAGATTCGGCCTACGAGCAGTACTTC. Protein sequence: CSVIRDSAYEQYF.